This T cell receptor beta chain was observed in a study of T cell responses to AZD1222 COVID-19 vaccine. Study-level findings and limits: Repertoires in all cases were sampled only once the peak T cell response had passed. Baseline testing showed seropositivity in only six or seven AZD1222 recipients. A mostly white British donor set with more females was recruited, and clonal diversity was possibly underestimated. Spike-specific TCR repertoires showed rising breadth and depth after two AZD1222 doses.

As to this clone: The antigen is not known.

Repertoires were generated with immunoSEQ multiplex PCR, while TCRdb's copy carries only in-frame clones and drops some. The table records around 91,000 clones, approximately 90% of them present only once. Germline CDR1 and CDR2: LNHDA and SQIVND (reference sequence). V gave up 8 bases and J gave up 5 bases, with 24 bases separating them. The CDR3 is made up of 16 amino acids. V usage is TRBV19 and J usage is TRBJ1-1, with TRBD1 as a possible D gene (5 bases). The sequence came from an adult who received the AZD1222 COVID-19 vaccine. The starting material was peripheral blood, obtained 28 days after the second AZD1222 dose. The chain's CDR3 is CASRAEGLVAVTEAFF. In nucleotides, the CDR3 is TGTGCCAGTCGAGCCGAGGGGCTAGTGGCGGTAACTGAAGCTTTCTTT. The full variable domain, its missing parts supplied by reference TRBV19 and TRBJ1-1, is DGGITQSPKYLFRKEGQNVTLSCEQNLNHDAMYWYRQDPGQGLRLIYYSQIVNDFQKGDIAEGYSVSREKKESFPLTVTSAQKNPTAFYLCASRAEGLVAVTEAFFGQGTRLTVV.